A selection of T cell receptor beta chains follows, all from one sample in a study of HIV-infected children after antiretroviral therapy interruption. TCRdb independently ran MiXCR on the 3' RACE reads; one entry per CDR3 protein. The data contain about 40,000 distinct CDR3 sequences, approximately 7% of them seen just once; the ten biggest clones take up more than 0.85%. The sequenced sample was CD45RA+ CD4+ T cells from PBMCs, pooled from several time points, obtained from a donor given antiretroviral therapy, either interrupted or continuous. These receptors were collected from a pool of human donors with HIV. CDR3s include the opening cysteine and the closing phenylalanine or tryptophan. The D gene is left open where the match is weak. Clone size is given for some rows only: seen once, a few or many times, or a class if the clone is expanded.

v_gene	d_gene	j_gene	abundance	CDR3aa	CDR3nt
TRBV6-5	TRBD2	TRBJ2-5	few	CASRRASGNQETQYF	TGTGCCAGCAGGCGAGCTAGCGGAAACCAAGAGACCCAGTACTTC
TRBV14	NA	TRBJ2-1	many	CASRMEGASPTLNEQFF	TGTGCCAGCAGGATGGAGGGGGCCTCTCCCACTTTGAATGAGCAGTTCTTC
TRBV3-1	NA	TRBJ2-1	many	CASSTPFGTHNEQFF	TGTGCCAGCAGCACCCCATTCGGGACCCACAATGAGCAGTTCTTC
TRBV24-1	NA	TRBJ2-7	many	CATSDTGTGTYEQYF	TGTGCCACCAGTGATACCGGGACGGGTACCTACGAGCAGTACTTC
TRBV12-3/TRBV12-4	NA	TRBJ2-2	many	CASSRRGPFGELFF	TGTGCCAGCAGCCGCCGGGGCCCCTTCGGGGAGCTGTTTTTT
TRBV4-2	NA	TRBJ1-6	medium-sized	CASSQDHNSPLYF	TGTGCCAGCAGCCAAGACCATAATTCGCCCCTCTACTTT
TRBV5-4	NA	TRBJ1-4	many	CASSLMVGEKLFF	TGTGCCAGCAGCTTGATGGTTGGAGAAAAACTGTTTTTT
TRBV20-1	NA	TRBJ1-5	many	CSAGTVMGNQPQHF	TGCAGTGCTGGGACGGTCATGGGGAATCAGCCCCAGCATTTT
TRBV7-4	NA	TRBJ2-1	many	CASSLLDSRSYNEQFF	TGTGCCAGCAGCTTATTGGACTCGCGGTCCTACAATGAGCAGTTCTTC
TRBV7-2	TRBD1	TRBJ2-7	few	CASSLVPGQGNYEQYF	TGTGCCAGCAGCTTAGTCCCGGGACAGGGTAACTACGAGCAGTACTTC
TRBV3-1	TRBD1	TRBJ2-2	NA	CASSRLPGQGTGELFF	TGTGCCAGCAGCCGACTCCCGGGACAGGGGACCGGGGAGCTGTTTTTT
TRBV20-1	NA	TRBJ1-2	many	CSAVGQGNYGYTF	TGCAGTGCTGTGGGGCAGGGGAACTATGGCTACACCTTC
TRBV4-2	TRBD2	TRBJ2-5	medium-sized	CASSPSTGGVNQDTQYF	TGTGCCAGCAGCCCCTCGACTGGGGGGGTTAACCAAGACACCCAGTACTTT
TRBV12-3/TRBV12-4	NA	TRBJ1-4	few	CASSVGGKLFF	TGTGCCAGCAGTGTCGGGGGGAAACTGTTTTTT
TRBV11-1	TRBD1	TRBJ1-3	many	CASSFRTGTGNTLYF	TGTGCCAGCAGTTTTAGGACAGGGACTGGAAATACGCTCTATTTT
TRBV18	TRBD1	TRBJ1-1	many	CASSPGQGGVEAFF	TGTGCCAGCTCACCAGGACAGGGGGGTGTTGAAGCTTTCTTT
TRBV5-1	NA	TRBJ2-2	many	CATFTGTGELFF	TGCGCCACCTTTACAGGGACCGGGGAGCTGTTTTTT
TRBV7-3	NA	TRBJ1-1	many	CASSLRAAFGTEAFF	TGTGCCAGCAGCTTAAGGGCCGCCTTTGGGACTGAAGCTTTCTTT
TRBV7-9	NA	TRBJ1-2	NA	CASSLGDLRGYTF	TGTGCCAGCAGCTTGGGGGACTTGCGAGGCTACACCTTC
TRBV12-5	NA	TRBJ2-1	many	CASGLAGLPREQFF	TGTGCTAGTGGTTTGGCCGGCCTCCCGAGGGAGCAGTTCTTC
TRBV7-2	NA	TRBJ1-6	many	CASSLARLGSSYNSPLHF	TGTGCCAGCAGCTTAGCGCGGTTAGGGAGCTCCTATAATTCACCCCTCCACTTT
TRBV19	NA	TRBJ1-5	many	CASSGEGHFSNQPQHF	TGTGCCAGTAGTGGAGAGGGACACTTTAGCAATCAGCCCCAGCATTTT
TRBV6-6	TRBD1	TRBJ2-7	few	CASSHLGQGVYEQYF	TGTGCCAGCAGCCACCTGGGACAGGGGGTCTACGAGCAGTACTTC
TRBV29-1	NA	TRBJ1-1	many	CSVGGTWNTEAFF	TGCAGCGTTGGTGGGACTTGGAACACTGAAGCTTTCTTT
TRBV6-5	NA	TRBJ1-1	many	CASRNQGNTEAFF	TGTGCCAGCCGAAACCAGGGGAACACTGAAGCTTTCTTT
TRBV12-3/TRBV12-4	NA	TRBJ2-7	many	CASSLFGPYEQYF	TGTGCCAGCAGTTTATTCGGTCCCTACGAGCAGTACTTC
TRBV7-1	NA	TRBJ2-5	NA	CASRAPGQGETQYF	TGTGCCAGCAGGGCCCCGGGACAAGGAGAGACCCAGTACTTC
TRBV20-1	NA	TRBJ1-1	many	CSANSGWTEAFF	TGCAGTGCTAACAGCGGCTGGACTGAAGCTTTCTTT
TRBV28	TRBD1	TRBJ2-5	many	CASSQTGAGETQYF	TGTGCCAGCAGCCAGACAGGGGCAGGGGAGACCCAGTACTTC
TRBV29-1	NA	TRBJ2-5	many	CSPRALQETQYF	TGCAGCCCTAGGGCCCTTCAAGAGACCCAGTACTTC